The clone carrying this TCR beta chain was picked up many times. Antigen unknown. MiXCR, applied by TCRdb to the reads, yields one record per CDR3 protein. The table has some 450,000 distinct CDR3 sequences, about a third seen once; the top ten hold around 13%. The data are from a study of T cell repertoires in cytomegalovirus infection. Notes on the study in general: Summed frequency of public TCR beta families distinguished CMV carriers with the relevant HLA. Ex vivo, HLA-C-restricted CMV-specific TCR beta clonotypes prevailed over the rest of the response.

This sequence was found in a human donor in good health (CMV status not recorded). Some clones in this sample may be carry-over from other donors' samples. Material for sequencing was PBMCs.

The CDR3 bases are TGTGCCAGCAGCTTACCCACAGATACGCAGTATTTT. Translation: CASSLPTDTQYF. The rearrangement uses TRBV7-2 and TRBJ2-3; the D is unclear. Trimming left V 2 bases short and J 2 bases short, with 2 bases between. Germline CDR1 reads SGHTA; CDR2 reads FQGNSA. The CDR3 extends over 12 amino acids.